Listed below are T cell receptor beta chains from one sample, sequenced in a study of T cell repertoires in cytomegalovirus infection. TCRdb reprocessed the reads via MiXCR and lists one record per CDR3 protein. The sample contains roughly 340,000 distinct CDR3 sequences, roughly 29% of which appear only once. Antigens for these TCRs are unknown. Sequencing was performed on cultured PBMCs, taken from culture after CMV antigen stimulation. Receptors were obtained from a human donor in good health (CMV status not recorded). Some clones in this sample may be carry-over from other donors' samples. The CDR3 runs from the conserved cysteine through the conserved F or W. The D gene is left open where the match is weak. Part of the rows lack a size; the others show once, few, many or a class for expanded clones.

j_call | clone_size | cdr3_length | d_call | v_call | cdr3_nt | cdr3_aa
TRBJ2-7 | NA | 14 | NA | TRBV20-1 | TGCAGTGCTTCAGCGGGTTCCAGCTCCTACGAGCAGTACTTC | CSASAGSSSYEQYF
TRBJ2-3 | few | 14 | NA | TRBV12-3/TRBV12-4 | TGTGCCAGCCACTGGGAACAGCTGGCAGATACGCAGTATTTT | CASHWEQLADTQYF
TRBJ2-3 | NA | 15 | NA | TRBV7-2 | TGTGCCAGCAGCTTTAACAGAGCATGGACAGATACGCAGTATTTT | CASSFNRAWTDTQYF
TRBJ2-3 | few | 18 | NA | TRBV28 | TGTGCCAGCAGTTTGGGCTCGCCCGGAGGGGGGCTCACAGATACGCAGTATTTT | CASSLGSPGGGLTDTQYF
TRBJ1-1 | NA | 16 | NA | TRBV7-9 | TGTGCCAGCAGCTCATTACCGGGACTAAGACCTCCTGAAGCTTTCTTT | CASSSLPGLRPPEAFF
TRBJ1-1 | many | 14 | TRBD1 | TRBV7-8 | TGTGCCAGCAGCCAAACAGGGGGCGCGACTGAAGCTTTCTTT | CASSQTGGATEAFF
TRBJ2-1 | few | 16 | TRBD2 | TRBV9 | TGTGCCAGCAGCGCCCCAGCGGGATTCGACGACCATGAGCAGTTCTTC | CASSAPAGFDDHEQFF
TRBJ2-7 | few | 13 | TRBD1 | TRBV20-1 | TGCAGTGCTCGGGACAGGGAGGCCTACGAGCAGTACTTC | CSARDREAYEQYF
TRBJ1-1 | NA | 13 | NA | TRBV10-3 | TGTGCCATTAAGCAGGAGCAGAACACTGAAGCTTTCTTT | CAIKQEQNTEAFF
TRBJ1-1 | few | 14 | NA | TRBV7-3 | TGTGCCAGCAGCCCCTCAGGGGCGAACACTGAAGCTTTCTTT | CASSPSGANTEAFF
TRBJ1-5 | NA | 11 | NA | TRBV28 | TGTGCCAGCAGCACAGATCAGCCCCAGCATTTT | CASSTDQPQHF
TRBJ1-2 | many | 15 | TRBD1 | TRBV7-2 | TGTGCCAGCAGCGCGGGGACAGGGGCTTTCGCTGGCTACACCTTC | CASSAGTGAFAGYTF
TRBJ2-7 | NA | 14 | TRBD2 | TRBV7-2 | TGTGCCAGCAGCTTGTTTAGCGGGAGTTACGAGCAGTACTTC | CASSLFSGSYEQYF
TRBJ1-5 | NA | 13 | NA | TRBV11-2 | TGTGCCAGCAGCTGGAATAGCAATCAGCCCCAGCATTTT | CASSWNSNQPQHF
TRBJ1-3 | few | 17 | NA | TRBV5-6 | TGTGCCAGCAGCTTGGTAGTGACAGCGCACTCTGGAAACACCATATATTTT | CASSLVVTAHSGNTIYF
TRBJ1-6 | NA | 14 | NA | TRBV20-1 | TGCAGTGCTAGAGTGGTCCAGGGGAATTCACCCCTCCACTTT | CSARVVQGNSPLHF
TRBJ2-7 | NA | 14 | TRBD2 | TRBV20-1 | TGCAGTGCTAGTGATAGCGGGACTACGTACGAGCAGTACTTC | CSASDSGTTYEQYF
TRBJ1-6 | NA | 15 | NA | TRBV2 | TGTGCCAGCAGTGGCTTGGACCTCCTAAATTCACCCCTCCACTTT | CASSGLDLLNSPLHF
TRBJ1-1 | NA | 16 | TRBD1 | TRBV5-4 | TGTGCCAGCAGCTCAGGGGGAGTGGGCATGAACACTGAAGCTTTCTTT | CASSSGGVGMNTEAFF
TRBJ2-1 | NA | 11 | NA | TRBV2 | TGTGCCAGCAGTGGGCTTAATGAGCAGTTCTTC | CASSGLNEQFF
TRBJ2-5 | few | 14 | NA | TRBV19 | TGTGCCAGTAGTCAGGGGGGGTCCCAAGAGACCCAGTACTTC | CASSQGGSQETQYF
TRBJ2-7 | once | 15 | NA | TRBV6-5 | TGTGCCAGCAGTCCGGGTGCAGGGATTACCTACGAGCAGTACTTC | CASSPGAGITYEQYF
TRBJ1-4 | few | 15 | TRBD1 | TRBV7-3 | TGTGCCAGCAGCTTAGGCGGACAGGGGAATGAAAAACTGTTTTTT | CASSLGGQGNEKLFF
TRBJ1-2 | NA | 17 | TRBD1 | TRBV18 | TGTGCCAGCTCACCCCCAGGAACGCGACAGGGTCGCTATGGCTACACCTTC | CASSPPGTRQGRYGYTF
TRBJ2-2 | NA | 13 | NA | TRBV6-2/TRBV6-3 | TGTGCCAGCAGTTCACAGCGAACCGGGGAGCTGTTTTTT | CASSSQRTGELFF
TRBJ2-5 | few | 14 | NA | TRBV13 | TGTGCCAGCAGCTCCCCTCCGACAGGAGAGACCCAGTACTTC | CASSSPPTGETQYF
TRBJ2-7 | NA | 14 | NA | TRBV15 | TGTGCCACCAGCAGAGATCAAGCCTCCTACGAGCAGTACTTC | CATSRDQASYEQYF
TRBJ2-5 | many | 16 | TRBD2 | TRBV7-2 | TGTGCCAGCAGCTTAGGGACTAGTTTTAGTATGGAGACCCAGTACTTC | CASSLGTSFSMETQYF
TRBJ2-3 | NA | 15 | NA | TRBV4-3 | TGCGCCAGCAGCCCCCCGGGAGCGGGCACAGATACGCGGTATTTT | CASSPPGAGTDTRYF
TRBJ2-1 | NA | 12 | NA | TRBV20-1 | TGCAGTGCTAGTAGGATATACAATGAGCAGTTCTTC | CSASRIYNEQFF
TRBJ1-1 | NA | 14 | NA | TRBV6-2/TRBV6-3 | TGTGCCAGCAGCGGAGGAGGGGGAGGCCCTGAAGCTTTCTTT | CASSGGGGGPEAFF
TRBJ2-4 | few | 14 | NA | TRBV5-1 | TGCGCCAGCAGCTTGGAGGGGTCCAAAAACATTCAGTACTTC | CASSLEGSKNIQYF
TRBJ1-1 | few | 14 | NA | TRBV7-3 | TGTGCCAGCAGCCCCGGGGGCCCCTTCACTGAAGCTTTCTTT | CASSPGGPFTEAFF
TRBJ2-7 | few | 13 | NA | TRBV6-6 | TGTGCCAGCAGTTACACCTCCCTGTACGAGCAGTACTTC | CASSYTSLYEQYF
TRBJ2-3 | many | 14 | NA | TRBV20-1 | TGCAGTGCGAGGGACTTTTCCTCCTCAGATACGCAGTATTTT | CSARDFSSSDTQYF
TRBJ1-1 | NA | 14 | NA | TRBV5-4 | TGTGCCAGCAGCTTGGTGGGTTCGAACACTGAAGCTTTCTTT | CASSLVGSNTEAFF
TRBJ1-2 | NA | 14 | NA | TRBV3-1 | TGTGCCAGCAGCCAAGGAGACGGGACGTATGGCTACACCTTC | CASSQGDGTYGYTF
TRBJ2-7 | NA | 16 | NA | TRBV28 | TGTGCCAGCAGTCCTAACAGGGAGGGGCTCTCCTACGAGCAGTACTTC | CASSPNREGLSYEQYF
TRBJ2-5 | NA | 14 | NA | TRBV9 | TGTGCCAGCAGCGTAGAAGCTAGGCAAGAGACCCAGTACTTC | CASSVEARQETQYF
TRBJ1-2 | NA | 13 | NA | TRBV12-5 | TGTGCTAGTGGTTTGCATAGACCCTCTGGCTACACCTTC | CASGLHRPSGYTF
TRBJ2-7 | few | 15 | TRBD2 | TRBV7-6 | TGTGCCAGCAGCCCCGTATTAGCGGGAGTTTACGAGCAGTACTTC | CASSPVLAGVYEQYF
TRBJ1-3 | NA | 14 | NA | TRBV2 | TGTGCCAGCAGTTTGGGGGCAAATGGAAACACCATATATTTT | CASSLGANGNTIYF